These T cell receptor beta chains were read from a single sample in a study of human T cells and chemical hapten exposure. One entry per CDR3 protein results from TCRdb running MiXCR on the RACE reads. Seen here are some 36,000 distinct CDR3 sequences, more than 8% observed once, and the top ten hold approximately 24%. This specimen consisted of whole blood, obtained in connection with sensitization to the hapten diphenylcyclopropenone (DPC). These receptors were collected from a man between 50 and 59 years old with alopecia areata. Some clones in this sample may be carry-over from other donors' samples. CDR3s include the opening cysteine and the closing phenylalanine or tryptophan.

J gene	V gene	CDR3 protein
TRBJ2-1	TRBV12-3/TRBV12-4	CASGRLAGVGEQFF
TRBJ2-3	TRBV28	CASSLGDTQYF
TRBJ2-7	TRBV6-5	CASSSGTKAYEQYF
TRBJ2-1	TRBV7-6	CASSPASGSVSYEQFF
TRBJ2-2	TRBV29-1	CSAVRGGTNTGELFF
TRBJ2-3	TRBV6-2/TRBV6-3	CASSSYGETGADTQYF
TRBJ2-1	TRBV2	CASSAPGLAGGSSYNEQFF
TRBJ2-1	TRBV27	CASSLLGRTTYNEQFF
TRBJ2-7	TRBV29-1	CSTGLAGVSYEQYF
TRBJ2-2	TRBV9	CASSIGDRLRAGELFF
TRBJ2-5	TRBV29-1	CSVVTSGETQYF
TRBJ2-7	TRBV11-1	CASSLSTVSEQYF
TRBJ2-1	TRBV7-2	CASSYPGLAGGDEQFF
TRBJ2-5	TRBV7-9	CASSPDRSRETQYF
TRBJ2-7	TRBV3-1	CASSEGLAANYEQYF
TRBJ2-2	TRBV20-1	CSARDISNTGELFF
TRBJ1-1	TRBV20-1	CSARSPASEEPFF
TRBJ2-7	TRBV6-5	CASRRTVSSYEQYF
TRBJ2-6	TRBV4-1	CASSQDQFRDRLISGANVLTF
TRBJ2-7	TRBV10-3	CAISETGMGEQYF
TRBJ1-5	TRBV7-9	CASSLGGVDRNQPQHF
TRBJ2-5	TRBV10-3	CASGHPQETQYF
TRBJ2-1	TRBV5-1	CASSSGTGLEGQFF
TRBJ1-1	TRBV12-3/TRBV12-4	CASSLSGSSEAFF
TRBJ1-2	TRBV6-6	CASSPDTVYGYTF
TRBJ2-7	TRBV29-1	CSVGGTYEQYF
TRBJ2-7	TRBV7-9	CASSQRLASSYEQYF
TRBJ1-1	TRBV28	CASSSGEGSTEAFF
TRBJ1-5	TRBV7-2	CASSRGSQPQHF
TRBJ2-5	TRBV29-1	CSVDPVRSSGRANQETQYF
TRBJ2-7	TRBV29-1	CSVELQGRGSYEQYF
TRBJ2-3	TRBV29-1	CSVATDTQYF
TRBJ2-3	TRBV18	CASSLSRGVNTDTQYF
TRBJ2-4	TRBV28	CASSSQQDFNIQYF
TRBJ2-1	TRBV5-1	CASSFIREGYNEQFF
TRBJ2-1	TRBV29-1	CSVSGGPIYNEQFF
TRBJ2-1	TRBV27	CASSNRDYNEQFF
TRBJ2-5	TRBV29-1	CSVYRFQETQYF
TRBJ2-3	TRBV7-9	CASSFRRDLTDTQYF
TRBJ2-5	TRBV18	CASSSSRGRGETQYF
TRBJ2-2	TRBV20-1	CSARESTTRNTGELFF
TRBJ1-6	TRBV18	CASSSTPGQNSPLHF
TRBJ2-7	TRBV27	CASRGTSYEQYF
TRBJ2-2	TRBV2	CASSGNRVTGELFF
TRBJ2-7	TRBV10-3	CAISDQSWGVEEQYF
TRBJ2-1	TRBV4-2	CASSQEAGTTSYNEQFF
TRBJ2-3	TRBV24-1	CATSEPGQGTDTQYF
TRBJ2-7	TRBV18	CASSPLGSTYEQYF
TRBJ2-3	TRBV6-2/TRBV6-3	CASKTGGGTDTQYF
TRBJ2-7	TRBV30	CAWSPGSYEQYF
TRBJ1-4	TRBV7-2	CASSEQPWGRGTNEKLFF
TRBJ2-7	TRBV12-3/TRBV12-4	CATRRGSGDYEQYF
TRBJ1-2	TRBV3-1	CASSQGYGGGYTF
TRBJ2-1	TRBV29-1	CSMSGNTNEQFF
TRBJ2-1	TRBV7-6	CASSFQAGDAYNEQFF
TRBJ1-4	TRBV6-2/TRBV6-3	CASSYGSWVHLSYEKLFF
TRBJ1-5	TRBV27	CASRYGQGSNQPQHF
TRBJ1-6	TRBV12-3/TRBV12-4	CASRDSSYNSPLHF
TRBJ1-6	TRBV6-1	CASSEERQESPLHF